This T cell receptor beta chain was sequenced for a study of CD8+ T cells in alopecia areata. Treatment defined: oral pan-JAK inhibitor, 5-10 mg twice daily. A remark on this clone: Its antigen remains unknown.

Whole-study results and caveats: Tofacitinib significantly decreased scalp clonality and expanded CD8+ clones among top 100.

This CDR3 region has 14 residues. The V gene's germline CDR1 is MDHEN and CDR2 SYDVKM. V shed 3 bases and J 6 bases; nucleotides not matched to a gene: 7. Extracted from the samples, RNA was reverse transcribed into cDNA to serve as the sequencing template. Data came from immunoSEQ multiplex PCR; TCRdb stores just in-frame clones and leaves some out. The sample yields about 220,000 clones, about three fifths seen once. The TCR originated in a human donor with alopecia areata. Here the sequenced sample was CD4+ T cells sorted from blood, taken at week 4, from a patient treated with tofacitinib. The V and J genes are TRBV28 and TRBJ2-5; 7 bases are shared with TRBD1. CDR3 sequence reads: CASSFRDSGKTQYF. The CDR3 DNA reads TGTGCCAGCAGTTTTAGGGACAGTGGCAAGACCCAGTACTTC.